The T cell receptor beta chain described here comes from a study of molecular identifiers for immune sequencing clone quantification. Study-wide results and caveats: Clones above 20 RNA copies contained over 97% of effector molecules and under 1% of naive molecules.

TCRdb passed the PCR reads through MiXCR, listing each CDR3 protein once. The sample gives about half a million distinct CDR3 sequences, around 23% of which show up once; around 0.76% is in the top ten. This clonotype occurred a few times. Its antigen remains unknown. The source is a human donor in good health. Some libraries in this study had Jurkat cell RNA spiked in. Sequenced: naive CD8+ T cells from blood, with Jurkat cell RNA spiked in. Regarding subset: FACS-sorted CD8+CD4-CCR7+CD45RA+ naive T cells.

Here the CDR3 reads CASRTPRDTRDQPQHF. The CDR3 nucleotides read TGTGCCAGCAGAACTCCACGGGACACCCGAGATCAGCCCCAGCATTTT. This chain joins TRBV28 and TRBJ1-5, with D tentatively TRBD1 (6 bases). The CDR3 has 16 amino acids. V was clipped by 6 bases and J by 5 bases, with 20 bases between them. Germline-derived CDR1 and CDR2 are MDHEN and SYDVKM. Full variable domain (rest looked up from reference TRBV28 and TRBJ1-5): DVKVTQSSRYLVKRTGEKVFLECVQDMDHENMFWYRQDPGLGLRLIYFSYDVKMKEKGDIPEGYSVSREKKERFSLILESASTNQTSMYLCASRTPRDTRDQPQHFGDGTRLSIL.